These T cell receptor beta chains were read from a single sample in a study of T cell changes during pregnancy in multiple sclerosis. Assay: immunoSEQ multiplex PCR; the TCRdb copy retains only in-frame clones and omits some. The sample records more than 70,000 clones, 90% to 95% being singletons. This material consisted of peripheral blood, taken after pregnancy. The receptors were gathered from a female donor in good health, enrolled as a control in a pregnancy study. CDR3s include the opening cysteine and the closing phenylalanine or tryptophan. Fields, in order: V gene, J gene, D gene, clone size, CDR3 DNA, CDR3 protein. D genes are given only for firm matches. Size tells how often a clone was seen (once, few, many) or the class of an expanded clone, and some rows leave it out.

TRBV4-2	TRBJ2-7	TRBD1	-	TGTGCCAGCAGCCCCTTCGGACAGGGAATCTACGAGCAGTACTTC	CASSPFGQGIYEQYF
TRBV6-5	TRBJ1-1	-	-	TGTGCCAGCAGTTATGTCCGTGACACTGAAGCTTTCTTT	CASSYVRDTEAFF
TRBV25-1	TRBJ2-3	-	-	TGTGCCAGCAGTGACAGTAGCACAGATACGCAGTATTTT	CASSDSSTDTQYF
TRBV11-2	TRBJ1-1	-	once	TGTGCCAGCAGCTTTAGATTGAACACTGAAGCTTTCTTT	CASSFRLNTEAFF
TRBV7-9	TRBJ1-1	-	-	TGTGCCAGCAGCTCCCGCCGAGGGCTAAACACTGAAGCTTTCTTT	CASSSRRGLNTEAFF
TRBV5-6	TRBJ2-7	-	-	TGTGCCAGCAGCTTGGGGGTTCGGGTGTACGAGCAGTACTTC	CASSLGVRVYEQYF
TRBV5-4	TRBJ2-5	-	-	TGTGCCAGCAGCTTGGGTGCAGGTGAGACCCAGTACTTC	CASSLGAGETQYF
TRBV6-6	TRBJ1-1	-	-	TGTGCCAGCAGTTACCCGGGAAACACTGAAGCTTTCTTT	CASSYPGNTEAFF
TRBV6-6	TRBJ1-2	-	-	TGTGCCAGCAGCCCCCGCGCAGGGTATGGTGGCTACACCTTC	CASSPRAGYGGYTF
TRBV6-5	TRBJ1-5	-	-	TGTGCCAGCAGTTGGACTGGAGGCAACCAGCCCCAGCATTTT	CASSWTGGNQPQHF
TRBV9	TRBJ2-2	TRBD1	-	TGTGCCAGCAGCGTTAGGGACAGGGTGACTCTTACCGGGGAGCTGTTTTTT	CASSVRDRVTLTGELFF
TRBV27	TRBJ1-6	TRBD1	-	TGTGCCAGCAGGACAGGGAGCTCCTATAATTCACCCCTCCACTTT	CASRTGSSYNSPLHF
TRBV6-5	TRBJ2-2	-	once	TGTGCCAGCAGTTACGACTCTAGGGGCGGGGAGCTGTTTTTT	CASSYDSRGGELFF
TRBV7-8	TRBJ2-1	-	-	TGTGCCAGCAGCTTAGCGGTTTGGGGGGACCGCCCGAGTGAGCAGTTCTTC	CASSLAVWGDRPSEQFF
TRBV10-1	TRBJ1-5	TRBD1	-	TGCGCCAGCAGTGAGTCCACCGACAGGGATAGCAATCAGCCCCAGCATTTT	CASSESTDRDSNQPQHF
TRBV19	TRBJ2-3	-	-	TGTGCCAGTAGCTTAGAACCAGGTACGCAGTATTTT	CASSLEPGTQYF
TRBV7-3	TRBJ2-6	-	-	TGTGCCAGCAGCTTAACGGCGGCAGCCTACTCTGGGGCCAACGTCCTGACTTTC	CASSLTAAAYSGANVLTF
TRBV19	TRBJ1-2	TRBD1	-	TGTGCCAGTAGCCCGACAGGGCTCCCGTTTAACTATGGCTACACCTTC	CASSPTGLPFNYGYTF
TRBV15	TRBJ1-2	-	-	TGTGCCACCAGCACCCTACCAGGGGAGGGCTATGGCTACACCTTC	CATSTLPGEGYGYTF
TRBV19	TRBJ1-1	TRBD1	-	TGTGCCAGTAGCAAGAGGGGACAGGGCGGGTTGCGTGAAGCTTTCTTT	CASSKRGQGGLREAFF
TRBV27	TRBJ1-1	TRBD1	-	TGTGCCAGCAGTGTTGACAGGGCCACTGAAGCTTTCTTT	CASSVDRATEAFF
TRBV27	TRBJ1-1	-	once	TGTGCCAGCAGTTTAACGGCGGAGGACACTGAAGCTTTCTTT	CASSLTAEDTEAFF
TRBV18	TRBJ2-1	-	-	TGTGCCAGCTCACCAGAGGGTAGTGAGCAGTTCTTC	CASSPEGSEQFF
TRBV11-2	TRBJ2-7	TRBD1	-	TGTGCCAGCAGCTCACGAGGACAGGGCACCTACGAGCAGTACTTC	CASSSRGQGTYEQYF
TRBV4-3	TRBJ1-2	TRBD1	-	TGCGCCAGCAGCCAAGTGGGGCCCGACAGGGGCTATGGCTACACCTTC	CASSQVGPDRGYGYTF
TRBV21-1	TRBJ2-7	-	-	TGTGCCAGCAGCAAAGGAAGCAGGTGGTACGAGCAGTACTTC	CASSKGSRWYEQYF
TRBV30	TRBJ2-2	-	once	TGTGCCTGGGGGTTTGGGGTTCAGGGCACCGGGGAGCTGTTTTTT	CAWGFGVQGTGELFF
TRBV7-8	TRBJ2-3	-	-	TGTGCCAGCAGCCCAACTAGGAGTGGTGCAGATACGCAGTATTTT	CASSPTRSGADTQYF